What follows describes a single T cell receptor (beta chain). This clonotype was seen at least ten times. This receptor's antigen is unknown. No much larger clone exists at a distance of one base, and base qualities are not known. The TCR beta CDR3 regions were amplified from RNA transcripts. A first-round RT-PCR of the TCR CDR3 used the HTBI primer set with the Qiagen OneStep RT-PCR kit. Libraries were constructed in a second round of multiplex PCR, after which size selection and purification were carried out. Libraries were sequenced paired-end with 100 bp reads on an Illumina HiSeq2000. The paper's processing steps were these. Raw data were processed with SOAPnuke, discarding reads with adapters, uncalled bases, mean Phred below 15, or no exact constant-primer or identifier match. High-quality paired reads were merged with COPE v1.2.5, and unique nucleotide sequences were defined as clonotypes. MiTCR v1.1 was used to align the clonotypes against IMGT TRBV, TRBD and TRBJ reference segments. The analysis was restricted to V-J combinations with a frequency above 0.0001, which together covered 99.2% of the repertoires. A TCS score was defined as the ratio of F50 (clonal expansion) to E x V (chaos), with BLOSUM62-based TCRdist applied between CDR3 peptides within each V-J. Welch's t-statistics and random forest reduced approximately 520 V-J features to 13, which were used in a naive Bayes classifier (R e1071). TCRdb reprocessing: public reads trimmed at Q25 with fastp, clones called with MiXCR, in-frame beta chains kept. Entries that share a CDR3 protein sequence are merged under the most common genes and DNA. In this record, the V and J calls reflect TCRdb's handling and not the investigators' own analysis. In all, the sample holds hundreds of thousands of distinct CDR3 sequences, and roughly 15% of those were seen once. The ten largest clones represent approximately 19% of the sample.

Taken from cysteine to phenylalanine, the CDR3 has 14 residues. Just CDR3 DNA is preserved here, 42 bases in frame from base 1. CDR1 is given as GTSNPN and CDR2 as SVGIG, both from the germline V gene (reference sequence). V and J lose 1 base and 2 bases, and a span of 12 bases separates them. Ophthalmopathy patients had moderately to severely active disease, with a Clinical Activity Score of 3 or more, a NOSPECS grade of 4 or more, and a disease duration of less than 3 months. Any patient with an uncontrolled infection, another autoimmune disease, pregnancy or lactation was excluded. Clinical symptoms, serum thyroxine and TRAb, thyroid ultrasound, and orbital computed tomography formed the basis for the diagnoses. Ficoll-Paque density gradient centrifugation was used to isolate PBMCs from 8.5 to 10 ml of fresh peripheral blood. Trizol reagent was used to extract total RNA, and RNA quality was then checked on an Agilent 2100 Bioanalyzer.

This entry belongs to a study of T cells in Graves' hyperthyroidism and ophthalmopathy (dated by TCRdb to the late 2010s). About the full investigation: Peripheral blood was collected at initial diagnosis, before any treatment. The 75 to 100 discovery patients were divided at random into training and test sets in a 7:3 ratio. To identify distinguishing TCR V-J signatures, a discovery cohort of about 95 patients was used, comprising approximately 40 with Graves' ophthalmopathy and 57 with stable Graves' hyperthyroidism. After sampling, hyperthyroidism patients received methimazole starting at 30 mg daily, and ophthalmopathy patients received high-dose intravenous methylprednisolone. The paper reports TCR Vbeta CDR3 sequencing of some 140 peripheral blood samples: some 44 ophthalmopathy, about 75 hyperthyroidism and 17 progressor patients. An independent validation cohort of 18 to 20 hyperthyroidism patients and more than 15 patients who later progressed to ophthalmopathy tested prospective prediction of ophthalmopathy. Thyroid tissue and blood T-cell repertoires from about 6 Graves' hyperthyroidism patients were also compared in the study.

Results and caveats for the whole study, not just this receptor: In validation, the model predicted progression to ophthalmopathy with approximately 69% sensitivity and approximately 74% specificity, a median of around six months before onset. Ophthalmopathy was separated from stable hyperthyroidism by a 13 V-J signature model, with approximately 89% sensitivity and approximately 84% specificity obtained in cross-validation and 80%/75% obtained in testing. Most expanded thyroid clonotypes (frequency above 0.001) were also detected in blood, a finding suggesting that blood repertoires may reflect thyroid immune responses. Sample size was not statistically predetermined, and blinding of investigators to group allocation was not performed.

The sequenced sample was blood. The source of this sequence is a woman aged 60-75 years with Graves' ophthalmopathy. The V and J genes are TRBV30 and TRBJ2-7, with TRBD1 perhaps the D gene, on 6 matching bases. The CDR3 is CAWSEWGQTYEQYF. The DNA is TGTGCCTGGAGTGAATGGGGGCAGACCTACGAGCAGTACTTC.